These T cell receptor beta chains were read from a single sample in a study of T cell changes during pregnancy in multiple sclerosis. Produced via immunoSEQ multiplex PCR; TCRdb's table is partial and in-frame only. The sample lists over 45,000 clones; 80% to 95% were seen once. The sequences come from peripheral blood, collected in the third trimester of pregnancy. These receptors all come from a female donor in good health, enrolled as a control in a pregnancy study. The CDR3 runs from the conserved cysteine through the conserved F or W. The D gene is left open where the match is weak. The size entry is marked missing in some rows and otherwise reads once, few, many or a size class.

v_call,j_call,clone_size,d_call,cdr3_nt,cdr3_aa
TRBV9,TRBJ1-5,.,TRBD1,TGTGCCAGCAGCGATGGACAGGGTAAGGGTCAGCCCCAGCATTTT,CASSDGQGKGQPQHF
TRBV25-1,TRBJ1-5,.,TRBD1,TGTGCCAGCAGTGGACAGGGGGCTCAGCCCCAGCATTTT,CASSGQGAQPQHF
TRBV5-6,TRBJ1-6,.,TRBD1,TGTGCCAGCAGCTACGGGACAGGGGGCGGGAATTCACCCCTCCACTTT,CASSYGTGGGNSPLHF
TRBV7-9,TRBJ1-5,.,.,TGTGCCAGCAGCTTAGGAGCGGGTCAGCCCCAGCATTTT,CASSLGAGQPQHF
TRBV14,TRBJ1-1,once,TRBD1,TGTGCCAGCAGCCCCCGGACAGGCAACCTGAACACTGAAGCTTTCTTT,CASSPRTGNLNTEAFF
TRBV5-4,TRBJ1-1,.,.,TGTGCCAGCAGCTCCTTAGGAGTCCTGAACACTGAAGCTTTCTTT,CASSSLGVLNTEAFF
TRBV28,TRBJ2-1,.,TRBD2,TGTGCCAGCAGCAGGACTAGCGGGAGTCTTTACAATGAGCAGTTCTTC,CASSRTSGSLYNEQFF
TRBV7-2,TRBJ1-2,few,TRBD1,TGTGCCAGCAGCTTAGAACGGGACAGGAATGACTATGGCTACACCTTC,CASSLERDRNDYGYTF
TRBV5-8,TRBJ2-1,.,.,TGTGCCAGCAGCTTCGACAGGAGCTCCTACAATGAGCAGTTCTTC,CASSFDRSSYNEQFF
TRBV7-9,TRBJ1-5,.,.,TGTGCCAGCAGCCCGGACAGTAGCAATCAGCCCCAGCATTTT,CASSPDSSNQPQHF
TRBV2,TRBJ1-1,.,.,TGTGCCAGCAGTGAAGCGCTTGGGGGGAGCACTGAAGCTTTCTTT,CASSEALGGSTEAFF
TRBV19,TRBJ1-5,.,TRBD1,TGTGCCAGTAGTAGACAGGGAGATCATCAGCCCCAGCATTTT,CASSRQGDHQPQHF
TRBV18,TRBJ2-7,.,TRBD1,TGTGCCAGCTCACCACCAACCAGGGGGTACGAGCAGTACTTC,CASSPPTRGYEQYF
TRBV19,TRBJ1-2,.,.,TGTGCCAGTAGTACAGCGGGACCCACCATTAAAGCTAACTATGGCTACACCTTC,CASSTAGPTIKANYGYTF
TRBV7-9,TRBJ1-4,.,TRBD1,TGTGCCAGCAGCTTAACGGGACAGGGTAATGAAAAACTGTTTTTT,CASSLTGQGNEKLFF
TRBV6-6,TRBJ1-6,.,.,TGTGCCAGGACGAAAGACAAGACACCGAATAATTCACCCCTCCACTTT,CARTKDKTPNNSPLHF
TRBV27,TRBJ2-1,.,TRBD2,TGTGCCAGTCTTAAAAGGACTAGCGTAGGAACCTCCTACAATGAGCAGTTCTTC,CASLKRTSVGTSYNEQFF
TRBV30,TRBJ2-4,.,TRBD1,TGTGCCTGGAGTCTACAGGGGCGCCCAAAAAACATTCAGTACTTC,CAWSLQGRPKNIQYF
TRBV27,TRBJ2-2,.,.,TGTGCCAGCTCCTCGGGGTGGACTACCGGGGAGCTGTTTTTT,CASSSGWTTGELFF
TRBV14,TRBJ2-3,.,TRBD2,TGTGCCAGCAGCTTAATGGTGCTAGCGGGGGCCACAGATACGCAGTATTTT,CASSLMVLAGATDTQYF
TRBV5-5,TRBJ1-1,.,.,TGTGCCAGCAGGTCTACAGGGTCGGCTTTCTTT,CASRSTGSAFF
TRBV5-4,TRBJ1-1,.,TRBD1,TGTGCCAGCAGCGATCGACAGGGAGTGAGCACTGAAGCTTTCTTT,CASSDRQGVSTEAFF
TRBV7-9,TRBJ2-1,.,TRBD1,TGTGCCAGCAGCTTAACAGGGGATATGAATGAGCAGTTCTTC,CASSLTGDMNEQFF
TRBV12-5,TRBJ1-4,.,.,TGTGCTAGTGGTCAACACCTCGCAACTAATGAAAAACTGTTTTTT,CASGQHLATNEKLFF
TRBV28,TRBJ1-5,once,.,TGTGCCAGCAGTTTATCAGGACTCAATCAGCCCCAGCATTTT,CASSLSGLNQPQHF
TRBV28,TRBJ2-1,.,TRBD2,TGTGCCAGCAGTCCCCTAGCGGGAGACTACAATGAGCAGTTCTTC,CASSPLAGDYNEQFF
TRBV7-9,TRBJ2-1,.,TRBD2,TGTGCCAGCAGCTCAGGACTAGCGTATAATGAGCAGTTCTTC,CASSSGLAYNEQFF
TRBV14,TRBJ2-2,.,.,TGTGCCAGCAGCCTCCTACAGGGACCCCGGGAGCTGTTTTTT,CASSLLQGPRELFF
TRBV19,TRBJ1-1,.,.,TGTGCCAGTAGATGGGGCAGGGGCACTGAAGCTTTCTTT,CASRWGRGTEAFF
TRBV4-2,TRBJ1-3,.,TRBD1,TGTGCCAGCAGCCGGGGACCAGACAGGGCTGGAAACACCATATATTTT,CASSRGPDRAGNTIYF
TRBV4-2,TRBJ1-1,.,TRBD1,TGTGCCAGCAGCCAAGATTACCCCGACAGGGGAGCTGAAGCTTTCTTT,CASSQDYPDRGAEAFF
TRBV6-1,TRBJ1-2,.,.,TGTGCCAGCAGTGAAAAGCCTCCCGGGGGTGGCTACACCTTC,CASSEKPPGGGYTF
TRBV13,TRBJ2-7,.,.,TGTGCCAGCAGCTTAAATCGGGGGCAGTACTTC,CASSLNRGQYF
TRBV9,TRBJ2-6,.,TRBD2,TGTGCCAGCAGCGTCGGGGGGGGGTTCTCCTCTGGGGCCAACGTCCTGACTTTC,CASSVGGGFSSGANVLTF
TRBV6-5,TRBJ1-2,.,TRBD1,TGTGCCAGCAGTTACTCTAGGACAGGGGCGAACTATGGCTACACCTTC,CASSYSRTGANYGYTF
TRBV12-5,TRBJ1-1,once,TRBD1,TGTGCTAGTGGTTCCGGACAGGGGTTGAACACTGAAGCTTTCTTT,CASGSGQGLNTEAFF
TRBV7-9,TRBJ2-7,.,TRBD1,TGTGCCAGCTCCGGGACAGGAGTTGGAGAGCAGTACTTC,CASSGTGVGEQYF
TRBV27,TRBJ2-3,.,.,TGTGCCAGCAGTCCCCTATCGGATACGACTATGCAGTATTTT,CASSPLSDTTMQYF
TRBV5-1,TRBJ2-5,.,TRBD2,TGCGCCAGCAGCTTAACGGGAGGGCCCGTAGAGACCCAGTACTTC,CASSLTGGPVETQYF
TRBV2,TRBJ2-5,.,TRBD2,TGTGCCCGGACGAAGTACGGGACTAGGCAAGAGACCCAGTACTTC,CARTKYGTRQETQYF
TRBV6-5,TRBJ1-1,.,.,TGTGCCAGCAGCTACGACAGGTGGGGGAACACTGAAGCTTTCTTT,CASSYDRWGNTEAFF
TRBV11-3,TRBJ2-1,.,.,TGTGCCAGCAGCTTAGCGGGTCCTAGCTCCTACAATGAGCAGTTCTTC,CASSLAGPSSYNEQFF
TRBV13,TRBJ2-7,.,TRBD1,TGTGCCAGCAGTCCCAGGGGGCTTTATGAGCAGTACTTC,CASSPRGLYEQYF
TRBV6-5,TRBJ1-5,.,TRBD1,TGTGCCAGCAGTTATGGGGACAGGGGTCAGCCCCAGCATTTT,CASSYGDRGQPQHF
TRBV28,TRBJ1-5,.,TRBD1,TGTGCCAGCAGTCCTGGACAGGGGAACAATCAGCCCCAGCATTTT,CASSPGQGNNQPQHF
TRBV7-9,TRBJ2-3,.,TRBD2,TGTGCCAGCAGCTTACCCTGGAGACTAGCGGGAGGTTTCCATACGCAGTATTTT,CASSLPWRLAGGFHTQYF
TRBV18,TRBJ2-7,.,TRBD1,TGTGCCAGCTCAGGCGGACAGGGGCTCTACGAGCAGTACTTC,CASSGGQGLYEQYF
TRBV11-1,TRBJ2-1,.,TRBD2,TGTGCCAGCAGCTCATGGACTAGCGACTACAATGAGCAGTTCTTC,CASSSWTSDYNEQFF
TRBV5-4,TRBJ2-2,.,TRBD2,TGTGCCAGCAGCCAACTAGCGGGGCGTAACACCGGGGAGCTGTTTTTT,CASSQLAGRNTGELFF
TRBV19,TRBJ2-1,.,TRBD1,TGTGCCAGTAGTTTTACAGGGGACAATGAGCAGTTCTTC,CASSFTGDNEQFF
TRBV5-5,TRBJ2-5,.,TRBD1,TGTGCCAGCAGCTTTGGGGGACAGGGGGTAAAAGAGACCCAGTACTTC,CASSFGGQGVKETQYF
TRBV10-3,TRBJ2-3,.,.,TGTGCCATCAGTGACGCTTCGGGACTTAGAATGGCAGATACGCAGTATTTT,CAISDASGLRMADTQYF
TRBV6-4,TRBJ1-2,.,TRBD1,TGTGCCAGCAGTGAGGACAGGGGGCCCTATGGCTACACCTTC,CASSEDRGPYGYTF
TRBV6-1,TRBJ1-1,.,.,TGTGCCAGCAGTGAACAGGGAAGGGGCAACACTGAAGCTTTCTTT,CASSEQGRGNTEAFF
TRBV6-1,TRBJ2-1,.,.,TGTGCCAGCAAAGACTCAATCCCAAGAGAGCAGTTCTTC,CASKDSIPREQFF
TRBV30,TRBJ1-2,once,.,TGTGCCTGGAGTATCTGGAGGGATGGCTACACCTTC,CAWSIWRDGYTF
TRBV4-1,TRBJ1-5,.,TRBD1,TGCGCCAGCAGCCAAGCAGGGGGCGGAAGCAATCAGCCCCAGCATTTT,CASSQAGGGSNQPQHF